This T cell receptor (beta chain) originates from a study of T-cell memory formation after mild COVID-19. Looking at the study overall: TCR clusters were mostly confined to one donor each. Study-level points and caveats: Contracting clones from day 15 to 85 had balanced CD4/CD8; later expanders favoured CD4+.

TCRdb independently ran MiXCR on the 5' RACE reads; one entry per CDR3 protein. Found here are about half a million distinct CDR3 sequences, roughly 18% of them singletons; the top ten hold roughly 12%. V was clipped by 6 bases and J by 1 base; unmatched bases: 6. The CDR3 is 14 amino acids. Germline CDR1 MDHEN, CDR2 SYDVKM. This clonotype has only a few counts. Its antigen is not identified. Material for sequencing was PBMCs or a T cell subset sorted from them (not recorded which). The chain is built from TRBV28 and TRBJ2-7; 7 bases map to TRBD1. This TCR came from an adult woman who had mild COVID-19 (a few samples of this study predate the infection). Cell type and time point are not known. The DNA of the CDR3 is TGTGCCAGCAGGGGTGGGGACAGATCCTACGAGCAGTACTTC. Its protein product is CASRGGDRSYEQYF.